This T cell receptor (beta chain) is from a study of human T cells and chemical hapten exposure. The time point denotes: healthy volunteer bleed at 6 weeks. Unfractionated whole blood yielded total RNA. The ends were cut back, 2 bases at V and 2 bases at J, with 7 bases in the middle. The CDR3 runs 13 residues. Germline CDR1 LGHDT, CDR2 YNNKEL (reference sequence). Library preparation tagged each individual cDNA molecule with a unique molecular identifier. Methods used by the authors: Sample-level TCR yields exhibited a median of approximately 89,000, with a range of roughly 23,224 to 750,000. TCRdb re-analysed the RACE reads in MiXCR, keeping a single row per CDR3 protein. None of the V and J calls come from the authors' own analysis; TCRdb made them. Of about 82,000 distinct CDR3 sequences listed, over 6.5% are singletons. This clonotype was picked up a small number of times.

The material sequenced was whole blood. The chain is built from TRBV3-1 and TRBJ2-7; no reliable D call. The sequence derives from a male donor in good health. Some clones in this sample may be carry-over from other donors' samples. The CDR3 sequence: CASSQQAPYEQYF. CDR3 nucleotides: TGTGCCAGCAGCCAACAGGCCCCCTACGAGCAGTACTTC.